This TCR beta chain originates from a study of blood T cell repertoires in COVID-19. The CDR3 consists of 13 residues. Trimming took off 3 bases at V and 2 bases at J, with 7 bases between the two ends. Germline CDR1 and CDR2: SGHNT and YENEEA. In this sample, this clone turned up once. In the original analysis: Reference gene primer amplification gave estimated nucleated cell counts. The repertoire was sequenced with immunoSEQ multiplex PCR; TCRdb's copy has only in-frame clones and lacks some. V, J and clone size derive from that table, while D and trimming were established from the DNA sequence. The sample has 120,000 or so clones, 85% to 90% seen once.

The clonotype comes from a woman aged 50 to 60 with active or convalescent COVID-19. J is TRBJ1-1 and V is TRBV11-3; D gene unclear. Source material: peripheral blood. CDR3 loop: CASSFGRNTEAFF. The CDR3 nucleotides are TGTGCCAGCAGCTTTGGCAGAAACACTGAAGCTTTCTTT.